Described below is a single T cell receptor beta chain sequence and its context. The data stem from a study of neoadjuvant anti-PD-1 for oral cavity cancer. Study-wide context: Non-progressing patients received a fourth nivolumab dose near day 43, then surgery on days 50-56.

The CDR3 totals 16 residues. V lost 4 bases to trimming and J lost 7 bases, with 21 bases between them. The germline gives CDR1 SGHRS, CDR2 YFSETQ. Clones were read by immunoSEQ multiplex PCR, and TCRdb kept only the in-frame ones, dropping some. The data show some 16,000 clones, 60% to 80% seen once. The input for sequencing was PBMCs, taken before nivolumab (anti-PD-1) treatment. The J gene is TRBJ2-1, the V gene TRBV5-1, with a weak D call TRBD2 (6 bases). The receptor comes from a person aged 35-79 years with oral cavity squamous cell carcinoma. CDR3: CASSVLGGSGTNEQFF. CDR3 DNA: TGCGCCAGCAGCGTCCTTGGGGGGTCAGGTACGAATGAGCAGTTCTTC.